Listed here are 28 T cell receptor beta chains from one sample, sequenced in a study of beta chain features in type 1 diabetes. The whole isolated RNA underwent reverse transcription, so sequencing captured expressed TCRB transcripts. Profiled with immunoSEQ multiplex PCR; TCRdb holds only in-frame clones, not every one. The sample shows some 350,000 clones, 8.5% to 10% of them seen only once. Study-wide results and limits: Moderately but significantly shorter TCRB CDR3s were found in Type 1 diabetes patients in all four CD4+ subsets.

No cognate antigen is known for these TCRs. The specimen sequenced was central memory CD4+ T cells from blood. The receptors derive from a man aged 25-45 years with type 1 diabetes.

The sample holds a few counts of this clone. The chain has TRBV10-2 and TRBJ2-3; D is unclear. V was shortened by 6 bases and J by 4 bases, with 11 bases between the two germline ends. The CDR3 spans 13 residues. Germline CDR1 and CDR2: WSHSY and SAAADI. The CDR3: CASSDRTADTQYF. The CDR3 bases are TGCGCCAGCAGCGATAGGACGGCAGATACGCAGTATTTT.

As regards this clone: A far larger clone lies a single base away; this is likely a read error. Other DNA sequences within the sample encode an identical CDR3. V usage is TRBV7-2 and J usage is TRBJ1-1, with 7 bases fitting TRBD1. J was trimmed by 0 bases and V by 1 base; bases with no gene match: 2. Germline CDR1 is SGHTA and CDR2 is FQGNSA. CDR3 size: 15 residues. The CDR3 region has the DNA TGTGCCAGCAGCTTAGGGACAGGATTGAACACTGAAGCTTTCTTT. It specifies CASSLGTGLNTEAFF.

The sample holds a few counts of this clone. The chain combines TRBV4-1 with TRBJ2-5, with D possibly matching TRBD2 (6 bases). CDR1 and CDR2 (germline): MGHRA, YSYEKL. The CDR3 length is 16 residues. V was trimmed by 4 bases and J by 0 bases, leaving 15 bases between them. CDR3 in amino acids: CASSPPVEGNQETQYF. The DNA of the CDR3 is TGCGCCAGCAGCCCCCCCGTGGAGGGGAACCAAGAGACCCAGTACTTC.

This clone appeared many times. Other DNA sequences in the same sample also yield this CDR3. This chain connects TRBV7-2 to TRBJ1-3; D is unresolved. The CDR3 is 12 residues long. The ends were cut back, 5 bases at V and 7 bases at J, with 9 bases in the middle. Germline V gives CDR1 SGHTA, CDR2 FQGNSA. CDR3 nucleotides: TGTGCCAGCAGCCCTCTCAGGAACACCATATATTTT. Protein product: CASSPLRNTIYF.

The chain combines TRBV4-1 with TRBJ1-1; 7 nucleotides match TRBD1. The CDR3 covers 14 residues. Per germline, CDR1 MGHRA and CDR2 YSYEKL. Losses at the gene ends were 4 bases for V and 3 bases for J; bases not matched to a gene: 5. The CDR3 nucleotides are TGCGCCAGCAGCCCCCGACAGGGCCACACTGAAGCTTTCTTT. Its translation: CASSPRQGHTEAFF.

This clone showed up just a few times. This chain uses TRBV5-1 with TRBJ1-4; D is undetermined. V was cut by 3 bases and J by 4 bases, with 13 bases left in between. The germline CDR1 and CDR2 sequences are SGHRS and YFSETQ. The CDR3 runs 15 residues. The DNA for the CDR3 is TGCGCCAGCAGCTCTCGCGCGCAGGATAATGAAAAACTGTTTTTT. It encodes CASSSRAQDNEKLFF.

The chain carries TRBV5-1 and TRBJ1-4; D gene ambiguous. The CDR3 totals 12 residues. V was clipped by 2 bases and J by 1 base, with 0 bases between them. The germline V gene has CDR1 SGHRS and CDR2 YFSETQ. Written as DNA, the CDR3 is TGCGCCAGCAGCTTAACTAATGAAAAACTGTTTTTT. Encoded protein: CASSLTNEKLFF.

The chain joins TRBV7-7 to TRBJ2-5, with TRBD1 matching over 10 bases. This CDR3 has 16 amino acids. The trim removed 4 bases at V and 6 bases at J, leaving 11 bases unmatched. Germline lookup yields CDR1 SSHAT and CDR2 FNYEAQ (reference sequence). CDR3 sequence reads: CASSSGPGQGPKTQYF. As DNA, the CDR3 is TGTGCCAGCAGCTCCGGACCGGGACAGGGGCCGAAGACCCAGTACTTC.

The gene calls are TRBV6-5 and TRBJ2-3, with D perhaps matching TRBD2 (5 bases). CDR1 is MNHEY, CDR2 SVGAGI, per germline. With 8 bases removed from V and 2 bases from J, the gap between germline ends came to 11 bases. The length of the CDR3 is 13 residues. The CDR3, as DNA: TGTGCCAGCCTCAGCGGATTCACAGATACGCAGTATTTT. It specifies CASLSGFTDTQYF.

The rearrangement uses TRBV5-1 and TRBJ1-1; D unclear. Germline V gives CDR1 SGHRS, CDR2 YFSETQ. The CDR3 has 14 residues. V was pared by 4 bases and J by 1 base, with 11 bases between. The CDR3 DNA is TGCGCCAGCAGCCCCAATGGGTGGAACACTGAAGCTTTCTTT. Translation gives CASSPNGWNTEAFF.

This clone was observed a handful of times. The chain is built from TRBV7-9 and TRBJ1-5; D is ambiguous. CDR3 size: 14 residues. Germline V gene lookup returns CDR1 SEHNR and CDR2 FQNEAQ (reference sequence). The V end was cut by 7 bases, the J end by 2 bases, with 12 bases between. CDR3 region: CASNSGVGNQPQHF. DNA of the CDR3: TGTGCCAGCAACTCCGGGGTAGGCAATCAGCCCCAGCATTTT.

Only a few counts were recorded for this clone. V usage is TRBV10-3 and J usage is TRBJ2-7; 12 nucleotides align to TRBD2. The V gene end was trimmed by 6 bases and the J gene end by 2 bases; junction bases not matched to a gene: 5. The CDR3 spans 15 residues. Germline-derived CDR1 and CDR2 are ENHRY and SYGVKD. The CDR3 DNA reads as TGTGCCATCAGCAGACTAGCGGGGGTCACCTACGAGCAGTACTTC. Encoded protein: CAISRLAGVTYEQYF.

V and J are TRBV9 and TRBJ1-4; possibly TRBD1 for D (6 bases). V lost 3 bases and J lost 8, with 11 bases in between. CDR3 length equals 13 residues. Germline values: CDR1 SGDLS, CDR2 YYNGEE. The chain's CDR3 is CASSAPGTEKLFF. CDR3 nucleotide sequence: TGTGCCAGCAGCGCACCTGGGACAGAAAAACTGTTTTTT.

This clone was recorded a few times. J is TRBJ2-6 and V is TRBV11-2; no clear D gene. Trimming pared 4 bases from V and 0 bases from J, leaving 7 bases between. Germline CDR1 SGHAT, CDR2 FQNNGV. The CDR3 loop spans 15 amino acids. DNA for the CDR3: TGTGCCAGCAGCTCGACCTCCTCTGGGGCCAACGTCCTGACTTTC. Encoded protein: CASSSTSSGANVLTF.

The table lists this clone with a few counts. This sequence joins TRBV27 and TRBJ2-1; a possible D gene is TRBD2 (5 bases). V was trimmed by 11 bases and J by 0 bases, leaving 17 bases between them. Germline CDR1 reads MNHEY; CDR2 reads SMNVEV (reference sequence). CDR3 length equals 15 residues. For the CDR3, the DNA is TGTGCCTGCGAGGGAGTTACCAGCTCCTACAATGAGCAGTTCTTC. It encodes CACEGVTSSYNEQFF.

This clone was detected only a few times. The gene calls are TRBV5-6 and TRBJ2-7, with 9 bases identical to TRBD1. After removal of 5 bases from V and 3 bases from J, the junction contained 12 bases not matched to a gene. This CDR3 has 16 amino acids. Per germline, CDR1 SGHDT and CDR2 YYEEEE. The CDR3 DNA reads as TGTGCCAGCAGTCCCGCCCCGGGACAGGGTTACTACGAGCAGTACTTC. Residues: CASSPAPGQGYYEQYF.

Concerning this clone: The sample contains more than one DNA sequence encoding this CDR3. This sequence joins TRBV30 and TRBJ2-6; D may match TRBD1 or TRBD2 (7 bases each). V dropped 5 bases and J dropped 1 base, with 18 bases sitting between them. Germline CDR1 and CDR2: GTSNPN and SVGIG (reference sequence). This CDR3 is 17 amino acids long. CDR3 in amino acids: CAWRRGRGGSGANVLTF. The CDR3 nucleotides read TGTGCCTGGCGGCGTGGCAGGGGGGGATCTGGGGCCAACGTCCTGACTTTC.

This clone was observed a handful of times. The J gene is TRBJ2-5, the V gene TRBV5-4; 8 nucleotides match TRBD2. The CDR3 loop spans 15 amino acids. V lost 3 bases to trimming and J lost 4 bases; unmatched junction nucleotides: 8. Germline CDR1 and CDR2: SGHNT and YYREEE (reference sequence). In nucleotides, the CDR3 is TGTGCCAGCAGCTCCGAGCGGGAGATGGGAGAGACCCAGTACTTC. Protein product: CASSSEREMGETQYF.

This clone turned up a few times. The chain joins TRBV19 to TRBJ2-2; 8 bases align to TRBD1. The CDR3 has 15 amino acids. CDR1 LNHDA and CDR2 SQIVND come from the germline V gene (reference sequence). V lost 3 bases and J lost 4; bases outside the gene matches: 4. The CDR3 coding sequence is TGTGCCAGTAGTATCCAGGGGGCGACCACCGGGGAGCTGTTTTTT. Residues: CASSIQGATTGELFF.

This clone showed up just a few times. The chain carries TRBV11-2 and TRBJ2-3, with TRBD2 identical over 7 bases. J gave up 7 bases and V 3 bases, and 4 bases lay outside the gene matches. Germline V gene data show CDR1 as SGHAT and CDR2 as FQNNGV. The CDR3 covers 13 residues. The CDR3 here is CASSLGLQNTQYF. CDR3 sequence (DNA): TGTGCCAGCAGCTTGGGACTACAAAATACGCAGTATTTT.

This clone was counted a few times. The rearrangement uses TRBV5-1 and TRBJ2-2; D not resolved. Trimming stripped 3 bases from V and 7 bases from J, with 7 bases between. CDR1 is SGHRS, CDR2 YFSETQ, per germline. This CDR3 is built from 12 residues. DNA of the CDR3: TGCGCCAGCAGCTGGGTTGACGGGGAGCTGTTTTTT. Translating gives CASSWVDGELFF.

This clone was counted a few times. The J gene is TRBJ2-7, the V gene TRBV18; 7 bases agree with TRBD1. V lost 3 bases to trimming and J lost 5 bases; unmatched junction nucleotides: 19. The CDR3 spans 18 residues. The germline CDR1 and CDR2 sequences are KGHSH and LQKENI. The CDR3 DNA reads as TGTGCCAGCTCACCTTCCCAGGGGGTAGGCCAGAAAACCCACGAGCAGTACTTC. This sequence encodes CASSPSQGVGQKTHEQYF.

The CDR3 reads CASSFVLVAGGDTGELFF. CDR3 nucleotide sequence: TGTGCCAGCAGTTTTGTTCTGGTGGCGGGAGGAGATACCGGGGAGCTGTTTTTT. The chain employs TRBV28 and TRBJ2-2; TRBD2 matches 8 bases. Germline V gives CDR1 MDHEN, CDR2 SYDVKM. V trimming: 3 bases; J trimming: 5 bases; junction bases outside the gene matches: 14. This CDR3 is 18 amino acids long.

This clone was picked up many times. CDR3 sequence: CASSLGGFNTGELFF. CDR3 DNA: TGTGCCAGCAGCTTAGGGGGTTTCAACACCGGGGAGCTGTTTTTT. The genes are TRBV7-2 and TRBJ2-2; the D is unclear. The V end was cut by 1 base, the J end by 2 bases, with 8 bases between. The CDR3 contains 15 residues. Germline CDR1 reads SGHTA; CDR2 reads FQGNSA.

The chain has TRBV7-6 and TRBJ2-2; D remains unclear. Germline lookup yields CDR1 SGHVS and CDR2 FNYEAQ. This CDR3 contains 13 residues. V lost 1 base to trimming and J lost 6 bases, with 6 bases between them. CDR3 DNA sequence: TGTGCCAGCAGCTTAGGTCTGGCCGGGGAGCTGTTTTTT. Its protein is CASSLGLAGELFF.

This clone was observed a few times. The chain uses TRBV20-1 and TRBJ2-1, with D unresolved. Trimming shortened V by 6 bases and J by 6 bases, and 0 bases separated the two germline ends. The CDR3 contains 8 residues. The V gene's germline CDR1 is DFQATT and CDR2 SNEGSKA (reference sequence). The CDR3 sequence is CSANEQFF. CDR3 sequence (DNA): TGCAGTGCCAATGAGCAGTTCTTC.

In its sample, this clone was seen a few times. V usage is TRBV11-2 and J usage is TRBJ2-7; D is ambiguous. The germline V gene encodes CDR1 SGHAT and CDR2 FQNNGV. The CDR3 length is 13 residues. V was pared by 5 bases and J by 6 bases, with 14 bases between. In nucleotides, the CDR3 is TGTGCCAGCAGCCCCAATTTGGTCGGCGAGCAGTACTTC. Its protein product is CASSPNLVGEQYF.

This clone turned up a few times. The chain employs TRBV7-8 and TRBJ1-2; unclear D gene. Trimming took off 3 bases at V and 11 bases at J, with 13 bases between the two ends. The germline V gene encodes CDR1 SGHVS and CDR2 FQNEAQ. The CDR3 is made up of 12 amino acids. In nucleotides, the CDR3 is TGTGCCAGCAGCTTTTTCTCCGGTTCTTACACCTTC. It specifies CASSFFSGSYTF.